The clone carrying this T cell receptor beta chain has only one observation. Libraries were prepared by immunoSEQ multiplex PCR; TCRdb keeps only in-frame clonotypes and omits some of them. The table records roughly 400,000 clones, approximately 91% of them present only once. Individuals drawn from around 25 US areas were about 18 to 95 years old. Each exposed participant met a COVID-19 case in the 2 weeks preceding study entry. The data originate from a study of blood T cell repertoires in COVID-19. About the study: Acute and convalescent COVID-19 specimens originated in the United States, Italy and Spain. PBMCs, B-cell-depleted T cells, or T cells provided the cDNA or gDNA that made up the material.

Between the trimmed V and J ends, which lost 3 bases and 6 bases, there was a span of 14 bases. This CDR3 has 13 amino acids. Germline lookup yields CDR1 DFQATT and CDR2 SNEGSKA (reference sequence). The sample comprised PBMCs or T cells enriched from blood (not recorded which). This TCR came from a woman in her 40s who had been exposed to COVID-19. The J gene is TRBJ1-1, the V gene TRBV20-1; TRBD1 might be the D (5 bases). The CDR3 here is CSASFGGTAEAFF. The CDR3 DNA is TGCAGTGCTAGTTTCGGGGGGACGGCTGAAGCTTTCTTT.